The present T cell receptor beta chain was sequenced within a study of T cell responses to AZD1222 COVID-19 vaccine. Findings and limits, study-wide: Females made up more of the donors, who were largely white British, and clonal diversity may have come out too low. The study found Spike-specific TCR breadth and depth rose after two AZD1222 doses.

With regard to this clone: What it binds is unknown.

Method: immunoSEQ multiplex PCR; TCRdb's copy keeps in-frame clones and lacks some. Among 120,000 or so clones listed, 92% were seen once. V shed 8 bases and J shed 9 bases, with 11 bases lying between them. CDR1 is MNHEY, CDR2 SVGAGI, per germline. This CDR3 spans 12 amino acids. The sequence was collected from an adult in good health. Specimen: peripheral blood, collected on day 0 of AZD1222 vaccination. V is TRBV6-5 and J is TRBJ1-6, with D unclear. The CDR3 is CASARDGSPLHF. DNA for the CDR3: TGTGCCAGCGCAAGGGATGGTTCACCCCTCCACTTT.